The source of this TCR beta chain is a study of T cell responses to AZD1222 COVID-19 vaccine. Study details: Second-dose timings of about 4 or about 12 weeks were pooled.

With respect to this clone: The antigen is unknown.

The CDR3 covers 16 residues. Germline V lookup: CDR1 SGHRS, CDR2 YFSETQ. V lost 0 bases to trimming and J lost 0 bases, with 11 bases between them. Overall study findings and caveats: Just five to seven people given AZD1222 tested seropositive at baseline. Repertoire sampling was restricted to post-peak T cell response timepoints. The donors showed a predominance of white British ancestry and of females, with possible underestimation of clonal diversity.

Sequencing used immunoSEQ multiplex PCR; TCRdb keeps in-frame clones, though not all of them. Of 95,000 to 100,000 clones listed, around 89% are singletons. This TCR came from an adult in good health. The chain joins TRBV5-1 to TRBJ2-3; D remains ambiguous. Here the sequenced sample was peripheral blood, taken on day 0 of AZD1222 vaccination. In DNA, the CDR3 is TGCGCCAGCAGCTTGGGCGACCACCCGAGCACAGATACGCAGTATTTT. It codes for CASSLGDHPSTDTQYF.